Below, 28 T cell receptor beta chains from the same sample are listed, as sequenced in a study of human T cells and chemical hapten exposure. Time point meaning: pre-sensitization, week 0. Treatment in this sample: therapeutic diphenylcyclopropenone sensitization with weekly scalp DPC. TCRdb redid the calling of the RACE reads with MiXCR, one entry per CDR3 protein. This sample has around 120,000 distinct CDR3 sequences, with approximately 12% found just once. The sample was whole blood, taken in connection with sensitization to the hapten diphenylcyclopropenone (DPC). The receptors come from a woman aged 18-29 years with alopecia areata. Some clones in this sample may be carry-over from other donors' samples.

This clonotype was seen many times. CDR3 coding DNA: TGTGCCAGCAGCGATGCAGGGACAGGGGGCCGAGGGGACACTGAAGCTTTCTTT. Its protein product is CASSDAGTGGRGDTEAFF. The chain combines TRBV7-9 with TRBJ1-1; 12 positions agree with TRBD1. The CDR3 has 18 residues. The junction had 13 bases not matched to a gene; V was cut back by 5 bases and J by 3 bases. The germline V gene has CDR1 SEHNR and CDR2 FQNEAQ (reference sequence).

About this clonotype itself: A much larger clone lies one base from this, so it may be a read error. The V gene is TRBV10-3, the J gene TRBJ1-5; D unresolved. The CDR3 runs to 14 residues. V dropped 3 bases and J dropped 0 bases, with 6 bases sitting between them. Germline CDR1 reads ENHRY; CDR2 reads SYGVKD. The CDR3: CAISDVYSNQPQHF. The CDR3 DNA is TGTGCCATCAGTGATGTGTATAGCAATCAGCCCCAGCATTTT.

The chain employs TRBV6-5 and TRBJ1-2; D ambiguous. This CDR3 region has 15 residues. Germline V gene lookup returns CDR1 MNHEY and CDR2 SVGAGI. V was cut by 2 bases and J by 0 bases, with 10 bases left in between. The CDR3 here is CASSYNRLSNYGYTF. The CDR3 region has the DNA TGTGCCAGCAGTTACAACCGGTTATCTAACTATGGCTACACCTTC.

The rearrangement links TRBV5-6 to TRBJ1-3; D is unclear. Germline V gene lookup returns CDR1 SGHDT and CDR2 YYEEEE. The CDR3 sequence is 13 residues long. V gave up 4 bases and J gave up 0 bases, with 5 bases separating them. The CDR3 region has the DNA TGTGCCAGCAGCCGGGGCTCTGGAAACACCATATATTTT. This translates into CASSRGSGNTIYF.

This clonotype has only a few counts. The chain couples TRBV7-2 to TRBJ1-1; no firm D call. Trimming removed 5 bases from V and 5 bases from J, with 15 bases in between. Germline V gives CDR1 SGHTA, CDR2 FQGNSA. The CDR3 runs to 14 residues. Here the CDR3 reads CASSGGSDRTEAFF. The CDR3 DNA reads TGTGCCAGCAGCGGCGGTTCGGACCGGACTGAAGCTTTCTTT.

DNA of the CDR3: TGCAGCGTTGGGAGGATCCTTCCTACAGATACGCAGTATTTT. It specifies CSVGRILPTDTQYF. V usage is TRBV29-1 and J usage is TRBJ2-3; D perhaps matches TRBD2 (5 bases). This CDR3 comprises 14 residues. V was shortened by 4 bases and J by 3 bases, with 14 bases between the two germline ends. Germline values: CDR1 SQVTM, CDR2 ANQGSEA.

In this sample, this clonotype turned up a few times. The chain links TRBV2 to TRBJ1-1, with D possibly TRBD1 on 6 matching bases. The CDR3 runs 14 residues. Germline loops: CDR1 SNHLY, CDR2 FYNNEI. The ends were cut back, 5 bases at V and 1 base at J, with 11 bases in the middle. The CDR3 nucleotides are TGTGCCAGCAGTACCACAGGGAGGAACACTGAAGCTTTCTTT. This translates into CASSTTGRNTEAFF. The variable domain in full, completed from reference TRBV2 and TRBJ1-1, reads EPEVTQTPSHQVTQMGQEVILRCVPISNHLYFYWYRQILGQKVEFLVSFYNNEISEKSEIFDDQFSVERPDGSNFTLKIRSTKLEDSAMYFCASSTTGRNTEAFFGQGTRLTVV.

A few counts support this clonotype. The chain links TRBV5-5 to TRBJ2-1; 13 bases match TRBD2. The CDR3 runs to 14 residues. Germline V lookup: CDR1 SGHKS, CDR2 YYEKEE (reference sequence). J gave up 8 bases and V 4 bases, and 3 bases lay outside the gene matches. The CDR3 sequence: CASSRTSGGHEQFF. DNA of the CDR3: TGTGCCAGCAGCCGGACTAGCGGGGGTCATGAGCAGTTCTTC.

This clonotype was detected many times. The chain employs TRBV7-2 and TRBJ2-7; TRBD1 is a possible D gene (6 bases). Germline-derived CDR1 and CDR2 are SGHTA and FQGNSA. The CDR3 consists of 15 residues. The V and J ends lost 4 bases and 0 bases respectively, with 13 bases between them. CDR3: CASSSRQASSYEQYF. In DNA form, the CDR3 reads TGTGCCAGCAGCTCCCGACAGGCCAGCTCCTACGAGCAGTACTTC.

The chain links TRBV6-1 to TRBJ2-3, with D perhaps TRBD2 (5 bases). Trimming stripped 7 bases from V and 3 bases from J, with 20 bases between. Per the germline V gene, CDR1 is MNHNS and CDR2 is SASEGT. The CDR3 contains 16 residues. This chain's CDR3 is CASIGVHGEMTDTQYF. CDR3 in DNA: TGTGCCAGCATCGGCGTTCACGGGGAGATGACAGATACGCAGTATTTT.

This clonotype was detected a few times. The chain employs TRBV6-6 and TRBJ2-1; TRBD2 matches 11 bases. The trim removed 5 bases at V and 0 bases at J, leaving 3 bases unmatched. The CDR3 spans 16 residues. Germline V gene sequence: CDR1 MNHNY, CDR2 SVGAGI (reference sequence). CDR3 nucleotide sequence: TGTGCCAGCAGTCCCACTAGCGGGGGCTCCTACAATGAGCAGTTCTTC. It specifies CASSPTSGGSYNEQFF.

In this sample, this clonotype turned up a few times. This CDR3 is CASSQDRAETQYF. Here the CDR3 DNA reads TGTGCCAGCAGTCAAGACAGGGCTGAGACCCAGTACTTC. This chain links TRBV5-4 with TRBJ2-5; TRBD1 agrees at 7 bases. Per the germline V gene, CDR1 is SGHNT and CDR2 is YYREEE (reference sequence). V lost 5 bases, J lost 5 bases, and 6 bases stayed unmatched. The CDR3 length is 13 residues. The variable domain in full, completed from reference TRBV5-4 and TRBJ2-5, reads ETGVTQSPTHLIKTRGQQVTLRCSSQSGHNTVSWYQQALGQGPQFIFQYYREEENGRGNFPPRFSGLQFPNYSSELNVNALELDDSALYLCASSQDRAETQYFGPGTRLLVL.

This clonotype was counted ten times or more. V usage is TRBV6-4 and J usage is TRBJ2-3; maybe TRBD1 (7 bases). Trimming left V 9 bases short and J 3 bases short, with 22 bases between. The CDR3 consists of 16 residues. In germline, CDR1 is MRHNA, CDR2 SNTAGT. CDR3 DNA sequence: TGTGCCAGTCTTCCGGAGGGGACAGAAGAAACAGATACGCAGTATTTT. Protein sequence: CASLPEGTEETDTQYF.

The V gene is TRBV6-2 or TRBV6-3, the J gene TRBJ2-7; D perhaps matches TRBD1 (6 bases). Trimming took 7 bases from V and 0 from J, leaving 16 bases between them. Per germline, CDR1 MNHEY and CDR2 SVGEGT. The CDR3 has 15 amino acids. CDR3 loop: CASNRQAVSSYEQYF. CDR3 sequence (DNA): TGTGCCAGCAACCGACAGGCAGTGAGCTCCTACGAGCAGTACTTC.

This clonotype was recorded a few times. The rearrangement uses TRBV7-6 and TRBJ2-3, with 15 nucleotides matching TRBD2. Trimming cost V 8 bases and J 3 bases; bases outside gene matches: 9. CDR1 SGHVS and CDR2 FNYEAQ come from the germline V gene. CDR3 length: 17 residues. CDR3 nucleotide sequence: TGTGCCAGCGGCCGGACTAGCGGGGGGGCAGGGACAGATACGCAGTATTTT. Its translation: CASGRTSGGAGTDTQYF.

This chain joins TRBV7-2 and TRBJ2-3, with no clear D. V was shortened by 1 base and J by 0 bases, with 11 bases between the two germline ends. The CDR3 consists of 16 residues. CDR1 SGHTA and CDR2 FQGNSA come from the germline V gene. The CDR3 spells CASSLVAGMSTDTQYF. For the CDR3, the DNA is TGTGCCAGCAGCTTAGTGGCTGGGATGAGCACAGATACGCAGTATTTT. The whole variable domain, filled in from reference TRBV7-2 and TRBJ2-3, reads GAGVSQSPSNKVTEKGKDVELRCDPISGHTALYWYRQSLGQGLEFLIYFQGNSAPDKSGLPSDRFSAERTGGSVSTLTIQRTQQEDSAVYLCASSLVAGMSTDTQYFGPGTRLTVL.

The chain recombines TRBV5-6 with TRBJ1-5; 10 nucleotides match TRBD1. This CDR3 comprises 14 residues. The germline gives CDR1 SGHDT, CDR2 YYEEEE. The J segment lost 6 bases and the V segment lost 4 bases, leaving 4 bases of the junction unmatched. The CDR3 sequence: CASSLGQGGQPQHF. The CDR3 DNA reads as TGTGCCAGCAGCCTAGGACAGGGGGGTCAGCCCCAGCATTTT.

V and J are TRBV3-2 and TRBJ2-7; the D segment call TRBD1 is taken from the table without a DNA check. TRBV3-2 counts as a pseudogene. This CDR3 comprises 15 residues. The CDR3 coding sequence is TGTGCCAGCAGGCACGACAGGCCCAGGAGGTACGAGCAGTACTTC. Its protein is CASRHDRPRRYEQYF.

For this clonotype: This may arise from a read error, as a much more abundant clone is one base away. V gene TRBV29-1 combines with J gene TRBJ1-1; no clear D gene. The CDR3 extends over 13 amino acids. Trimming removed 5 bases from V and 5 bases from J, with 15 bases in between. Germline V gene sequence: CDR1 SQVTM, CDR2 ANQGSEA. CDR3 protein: CSVTLGLVTEAFF. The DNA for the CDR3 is TGCAGCGTTACCCTAGGATTGGTGACTGAAGCTTTCTTT.

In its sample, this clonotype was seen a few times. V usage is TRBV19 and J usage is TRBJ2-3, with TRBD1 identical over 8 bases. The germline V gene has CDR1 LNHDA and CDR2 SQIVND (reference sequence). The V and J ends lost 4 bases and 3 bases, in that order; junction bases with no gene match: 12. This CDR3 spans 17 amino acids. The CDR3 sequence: CASSKTLTGVRTDTQYF. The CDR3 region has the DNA TGTGCCAGTAGTAAAACTCTGACAGGGGTGAGAACAGATACGCAGTATTTT.

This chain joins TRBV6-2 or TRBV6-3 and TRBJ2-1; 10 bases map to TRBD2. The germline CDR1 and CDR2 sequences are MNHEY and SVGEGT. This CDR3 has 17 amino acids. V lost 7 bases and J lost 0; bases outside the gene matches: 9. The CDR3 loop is CASKPIQRGGSYNEQFF. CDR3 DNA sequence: TGTGCCAGCAAACCAATCCAGCGGGGGGGCTCCTACAATGAGCAGTTCTTC.

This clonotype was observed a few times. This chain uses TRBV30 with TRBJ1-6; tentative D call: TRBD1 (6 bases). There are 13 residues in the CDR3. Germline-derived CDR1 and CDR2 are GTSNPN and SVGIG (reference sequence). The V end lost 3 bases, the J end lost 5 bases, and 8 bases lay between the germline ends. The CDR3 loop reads CAWRYRDNSPLHF. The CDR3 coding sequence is TGTGCCTGGAGGTACAGGGATAATTCACCCCTCCACTTT.

The DNA for the CDR3 is TGCAGTGCTAGTCGGAGTATCGGGTCCTACAATGAGCAGTTCTTC. Its protein is CSASRSIGSYNEQFF. The rearrangement links TRBV20-1 to TRBJ2-1; D unclear. CDR1 and CDR2 (germline): DFQATT, SNEGSKA (reference sequence). Between the trimmed V and J ends, which lost 3 bases and 1 base, there was a span of 13 bases. The CDR3 consists of 15 residues.

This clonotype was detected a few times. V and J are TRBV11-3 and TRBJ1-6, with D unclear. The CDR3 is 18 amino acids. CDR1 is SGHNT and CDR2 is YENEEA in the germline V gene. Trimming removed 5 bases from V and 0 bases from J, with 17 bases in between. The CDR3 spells CASSPSVGMSSYNSPLHF. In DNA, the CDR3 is TGTGCCAGCAGCCCCAGTGTCGGCATGAGCTCCTATAATTCACCCCTCCACTTT. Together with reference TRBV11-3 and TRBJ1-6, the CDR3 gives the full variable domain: EAGVVQSPRYKIIEKKQPVAFWCNPISGHNTLYWYLQNLGQGPELLIRYENEEAVDDSQLPKDRFSAERLKGVDSTLKIQPAELGDSAVYLCASSPSVGMSSYNSPLHFGNGTRLTVT.

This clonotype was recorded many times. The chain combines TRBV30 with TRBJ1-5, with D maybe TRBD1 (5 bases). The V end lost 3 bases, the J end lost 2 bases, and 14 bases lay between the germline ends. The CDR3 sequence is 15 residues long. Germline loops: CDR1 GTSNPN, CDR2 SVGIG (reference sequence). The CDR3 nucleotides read TGTGCCTGGAGGGCCTCAGGGATCGGCAATCAGCCCCAGCATTTT. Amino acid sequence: CAWRASGIGNQPQHF.

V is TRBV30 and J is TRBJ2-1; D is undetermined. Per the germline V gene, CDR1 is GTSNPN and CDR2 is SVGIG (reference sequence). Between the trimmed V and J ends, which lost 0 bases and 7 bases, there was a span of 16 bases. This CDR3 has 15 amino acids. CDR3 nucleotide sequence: TGTGCCTGGAGTGTACAAGCACCGTTGAGAAATGAGCAGTTCTTC. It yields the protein CAWSVQAPLRNEQFF. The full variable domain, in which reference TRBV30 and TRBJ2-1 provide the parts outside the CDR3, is SQTIHQWPATLVQPVGSPLSLECTVEGTSNPNLYWYRQAAGRGLQLLFYSVGIGQISSEVPQNLSASRPQDRQFILSSKKLLLSDSGFYLCAWSVQAPLRNEQFFGPGTRLTVL.

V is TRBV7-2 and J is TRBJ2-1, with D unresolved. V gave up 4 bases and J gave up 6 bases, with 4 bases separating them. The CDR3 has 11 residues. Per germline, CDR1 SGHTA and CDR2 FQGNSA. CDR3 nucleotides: TGTGCCAGCAGCTCTCTCAATGAGCAGTTCTTC. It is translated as CASSSLNEQFF. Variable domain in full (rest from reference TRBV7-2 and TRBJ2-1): GAGVSQSPSNKVTEKGKDVELRCDPISGHTALYWYRQSLGQGLEFLIYFQGNSAPDKSGLPSDRFSAERTGGSVSTLTIQRTQQEDSAVYLCASSSLNEQFFGPGTRLTVL.

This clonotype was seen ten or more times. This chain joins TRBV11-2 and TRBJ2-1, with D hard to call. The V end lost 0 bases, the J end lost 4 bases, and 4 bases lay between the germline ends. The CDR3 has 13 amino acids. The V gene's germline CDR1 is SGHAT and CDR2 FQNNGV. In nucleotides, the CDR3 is TGTGCCAGCAGCTTAGATCGGTACAATGAGCAGTTCTTC. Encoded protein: CASSLDRYNEQFF.